The 10 T cell receptor beta chains listed next were all sequenced from one sample in a study of cytomegalovirus exposure and HLA in healthy donors. PCR used 60 Vbeta primers and 13 Jbeta primers. The data were produced by immunoSEQ multiplex PCR, yet TCRdb's version contains in-frame clones alone and is incomplete. This sample has tens of thousands of clones, with approximately 71% found just once. The sample consisted of PBMCs. Every receptor here comes from a man aged 55 to 70 in good health and CMV-seropositive.

Regarding this clone: The same CDR3 arises from other DNA sequences in this sample as well. This chain uses TRBV18 with TRBJ1-5; D gene ambiguous. This CDR3 spans 13 amino acids. V was shortened by 4 bases and J by 3 bases, with 7 bases between the two germline ends. The germline V gene has CDR1 KGHSH and CDR2 LQKENI. Here the CDR3 reads CASSRQDNQPQHF. In DNA, the CDR3 is TGTGCCAGCTCACGTCAGGACAATCAGCCCCAGCATTTT.

This clone was counted between two and nine times. The chain is built from TRBV4-1 and TRBJ2-7, with TRBD2 identical over 12 bases. Trimming took 4 bases from V and 4 from J; bases not matched to a gene: 5. This CDR3 has 15 residues. In germline, CDR1 is MGHRA, CDR2 YSYEKL. CDR3 sequence reads: CASSLTSGSIYEQYF. CDR3 nucleotides: TGCGCCAGCAGCCTGACTAGCGGGAGTATATACGAGCAGTACTTC.

The gene calls are TRBV7-6 and TRBJ2-3; D uncertain. From germline, CDR1 is SGHVS and CDR2 FNYEAQ. This CDR3 comprises 14 residues. Trimming removed 3 bases from V and 5 bases from J, with 12 bases in between. Here the CDR3 reads CASSLSSSRDTQYF. DNA of the CDR3: TGTGCCAGCAGCTTGAGCTCGTCTAGAGATACGCAGTATTTT.

The chain carries TRBV19 and TRBJ1-1; the D is unclear. V was pared by 3 bases and J by 5 bases, with 10 bases between. CDR3 length equals 13 residues. CDR1 is LNHDA, CDR2 SQIVND, per germline (reference sequence). The CDR3 here is CASSISEVTEAFF. The CDR3 coding sequence is TGTGCCAGTAGTATCAGTGAGGTAACTGAAGCTTTCTTT.

The chain is built from TRBV19 and TRBJ1-5; 7 bases match TRBD1. The CDR3 is 13 amino acids. With V trimmed by 7 bases and J by 4 bases, 4 bases remained unmatched. Germline loops: CDR1 LNHDA, CDR2 SQIVND (reference sequence). CDR3 sequence: CASNDRANQPQHF. The CDR3 DNA reads TGTGCCAGTAATGACAGGGCGAATCAGCCCCAGCATTTT.

A few counts support this clone. The V gene is TRBV5-6, the J gene TRBJ2-5, with 8 positions matching TRBD1. J lost 3 bases, V lost 0 bases, and 4 bases had no gene match. The V gene's germline CDR1 is SGHDT and CDR2 YYEEEE. CDR3 size: 15 residues. This CDR3 reads CASSLASGGEETQYF. The CDR3 region has the DNA TGTGCCAGCAGCTTGGCGTCAGGGGGCGAAGAGACCCAGTACTTC.

This clone was counted a few times. The V gene is TRBV5-8, the J gene TRBJ1-5; TRBD1 agrees at 9 bases. J lost 4 bases, V lost 5 bases, and 4 bases had no gene match. Per the germline V gene, CDR1 is SGHTS and CDR2 is YDEGEE. CDR3 length equals 14 residues. CDR3 DNA sequence: TGTGCCAGCAGTTTCGGACAGGGGAATCAGCCCCAGCATTTT. Translating it yields CASSFGQGNQPQHF. The whole variable domain, filled in from reference TRBV5-8 and TRBJ1-5, reads EAGVTQSPTHLIKTRGQQATLRCSPISGHTSVYWYQQALGLGLQFLLWYDEGEERNRGNFPPRFSGRQFPNYSSELNVNALELEDSALYLCASSFGQGNQPQHFGDGTRLSIL.

The J gene is TRBJ2-7, the V gene TRBV6-6; 9 bases are a match to TRBD1. The germline V gene encodes CDR1 MNHNY and CDR2 SVGAGI (reference sequence). The V and J ends lost 6 bases and 4 bases, in that order; junction bases with no gene match: 7. CDR3 size: 14 residues. CDR3: CASSDGTGLYEQYF. The CDR3 coding sequence is TGTGCCAGCAGCGATGGGACAGGGCTATACGAGCAGTACTTC.

The chain joins TRBV10-2 to TRBJ2-1, with TRBD2 matching 8 bases. Unmatched junction bases numbered 6, after V lost 3 bases and J lost 5 bases. There are 15 residues in the CDR3. Per germline, CDR1 WSHSY and CDR2 SAAADI. The CDR3 reads CASSEPGGAHNEQFF. Written as DNA, the CDR3 is TGCGCCAGCAGTGAACCGGGGGGGGCCCACAATGAGCAGTTCTTC.

This clone was detected a few times. The sample carries other DNA sequences with the same CDR3. The V gene is TRBV11-1, the J gene TRBJ2-1; no firm D call. V lost 1 base and J 0 bases, leaving 7 bases between the germline ends. Per the germline V gene, CDR1 is SGHAT and CDR2 is FQDESV (reference sequence). CDR3 length: 15 residues. CDR3 sequence: CASSLVGGSYNEQFF. The CDR3 region has the DNA TGTGCCAGCAGCTTAGTCGGCGGCTCCTACAATGAGCAGTTCTTC.